This T cell receptor (beta chain) stems from a study of blood T cell repertoires in COVID-19. Looking at the study overall: The samples span acute and convalescent COVID-19 from the United States, Italy and Spain. PBMCs, B-cell-depleted T cells, or T cells provided the cDNA or gDNA that made up the material.

CDR3 length equals 13 residues. V trimming: 8 bases; J trimming: 6 bases; junction bases outside the gene matches: 2. The germline V gene encodes CDR1 SNHLY and CDR2 FYNNEI. TCRdb's copy holds only in-frame clones and misses some; the assay was immunoSEQ multiplex PCR. The data show 250,000 or so clones, nearly 90% seen once. The clonotype was recovered from a woman aged 40 to 49 who had recovered from COVID-19. Sequencing was done on a sample of peripheral blood. The V call is TRBV2, the J call TRBJ2-1; TRBD1 aligns across 12 bases. The CDR3 sequence: CASGGQGANEQFF. CDR3 bases: TGTGCCAGCGGGGGACAGGGGGCCAATGAGCAGTTCTTC.